This entry concerns a single T cell receptor (beta chain). The antigen is unknown. The data were taken from a study of CD8 T cells in Susac syndrome. Overall study results and limits: By the study's own acknowledgment, its TCR sequencing and HLA analysis included relatively few individuals.

As controls, healthy donors matched for age and sex were used. Negative isolation yielded the CD8+ and CD4+ T cells, while FACS enriched the TEMRA cells. After extraction with the RNeasy kit, roughly 0.45 to 1 ug of the RNA was reverse transcribed using random hexamers. Amplification of TCR beta CDR3 used immunoSEQ multiplex PCR across 54 Vbeta and 13 Jbeta. One entry per CDR3 protein, called by TCRdb with MiXCR from the immunoSEQ multiplex PCR reads. The data show about 160,000 distinct CDR3 sequences, 92% seen once. Sequencing was carried out using CD4+ T cells from PBMCs. The clonotype comes from a human donor in good health.

CDR3: CASRTGTGEAFF. The CDR3 DNA reads as TGTGCCAGCAGGACGGGGACAGGTGAAGCTTTCTTT. The chain has TRBV6-5 and TRBJ1-1; 8 bases are a match to TRBD1. With V trimmed by 6 bases and J by 7 bases, 4 bases remained unmatched. Germline V gives CDR1 MNHEY, CDR2 SVGAGI. The CDR3 runs 12 residues.